The source of this TCR beta chain is a study of spatial heterogeneity in lung cancer (dated by TCRdb to the late 2010s). Study-level background: More beta-chain than alpha-chain transcripts were consistently detected, likely reflecting higher beta-chain transcript abundance. In tumor regions, TCR transcript counts showed a strong correlation with a T cell transcriptional module score derived from matched bulk RNA-seq. In the raw uncorrected reads, each unique combination of TCR and UMI appeared more than ten times on average. TCR alpha and beta repertoires were quantitatively compared across multiple tumor regions, matched nontumor lung and blood in non-small cell lung cancer. Nonsynonymous mutation counts, determined by whole-exome sequencing of tumor tissue, were related to TCR repertoire features. Both alpha and beta chains were TCR-sequenced in samples taken at surgery, namely 220 tumor regions, around 64 matched nontumor lung samples and a few dozen PBMC samples. Beyond this particular receptor, the publication reports: Counts of ubiquitous and regional expanded TCRs were found to correlate with counts of ubiquitous and regional nonsynonymous mutations, respectively. TCR-seq was estimated to cover only approximately 6.6% of tumor T cells for alpha chains and roughly 12% for beta chains. Confirming at a functional level the hypothesis that regional TCRs recognize regional mutations was considered to require additional single-cell paired TCR alpha and beta sequencing. A correlation was observed between the number of expanded intratumoral alpha and beta TCRs and the tumor nonsynonymous mutation count.

This clonotype is considered medium-sized (0.01 to 0.1%). Its antigen remains unidentified. No much larger clone is present one base from it, and per-base qualities are unavailable. This beta chain lies outside the target of a library built for alpha chains; its clone size means little. The sample's time point label is to be understood as: sample taken at primary tumor resection. Samples were obtained from around 72 patients with early-stage, untreated non-small cell lung cancer from the lung TRACERx cohort. For TCR sequencing, whole RNA was extracted from tumor and nontumor lung tissue, or from cryopreserved PBMC samples, and no cell sorting was done. Only patients for whom sufficient RNA was available from at least two tumor regions were selected for TCR sequencing. Before selection, tumor and adjacent nontumor lung specimens were reviewed by a lung pathologist. The library was produced with 5' RACE. Sequenced on a NextSeq 500. In the TCR library protocol, a unique molecular identifier was attached to each TCR cDNA molecule so that PCR and sequencing errors could be corrected. As for the original processing: TCR identification, UMI-based error correction and CDR3 extraction were all carried out with Decombinator tools. TCRs above a frequency of 2 per 1,000, corresponding to the top 1% of the tumor frequency distribution, were defined as expanded. Expanded tumor TCRs statistically deemed absent (corrected P<0.05) from at least one tumor region were classed as regional, and all other expanded tumor TCRs were classed as ubiquitous. Rényi diversity was computed with the R vegan package after subsampling each repertoire 100 times to 5,000 TCRs. To build CDR3 similarity networks, amino acid triplet string-kernel similarity was used, and CDR3s were connected when their pairwise similarity was above 0.82. TCRdb reworked the public reads: Q25 trimming with fastp, MiXCR clone assembly, productive beta chains retained. Each entry merges the rows of one CDR3 protein and shows their most common DNA and genes. The V and J calls shown here were made by TCRdb, not taken from the authors' results. In this sample the table shows roughly 8,000 distinct CDR3 sequences, approximately 9% of which occur a single time. Over 4% of the sample is held by the ten biggest clonotypes.

The sample in question was lung tumor tissue, obtained at surgery. The TCR sequence derives from a male donor with early-stage non-small cell lung cancer.

The CDR3 is CASSLMAQVGEQYF. The nucleotide sequence is given as TGTGCCAGCAGTTTAATGGCACAGGTTGGGGAGCAGTACTTC. This chain is built from TRBV28 and TRBJ2-7; the best D guess is TRBD1, with 5 bases matching. For CDR1 and CDR2, the germline V gene lists MDHEN and SYDVKM. The trim is 2 bases for V and 7 bases for J, with a gap of 15 bases between the germline ends. From the cysteine through the phenylalanine, the CDR3 covers 14 amino acids. Here the CDR3 DNA is all that survives: 42 bases in frame from base 1.